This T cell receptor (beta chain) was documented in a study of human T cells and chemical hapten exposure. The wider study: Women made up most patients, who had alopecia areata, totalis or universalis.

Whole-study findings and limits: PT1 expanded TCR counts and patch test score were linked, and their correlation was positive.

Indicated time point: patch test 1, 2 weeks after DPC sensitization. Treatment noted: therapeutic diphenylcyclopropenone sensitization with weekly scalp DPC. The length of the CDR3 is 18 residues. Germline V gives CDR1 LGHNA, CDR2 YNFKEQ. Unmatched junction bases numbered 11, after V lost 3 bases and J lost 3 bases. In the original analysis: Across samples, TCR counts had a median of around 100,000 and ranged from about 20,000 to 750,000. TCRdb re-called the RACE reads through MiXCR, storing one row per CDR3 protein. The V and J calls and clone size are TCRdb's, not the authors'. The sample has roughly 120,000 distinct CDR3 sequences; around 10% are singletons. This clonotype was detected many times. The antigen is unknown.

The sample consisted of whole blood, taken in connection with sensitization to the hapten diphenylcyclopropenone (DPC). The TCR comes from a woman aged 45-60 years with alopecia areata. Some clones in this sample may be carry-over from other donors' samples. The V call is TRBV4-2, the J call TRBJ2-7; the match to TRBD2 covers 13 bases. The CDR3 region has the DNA TGTGCCAGCAGCCACCCGGGACTAGCGGGATTGGTTGGCTACGAGCAGTACTTC. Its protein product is CASSHPGLAGLVGYEQYF.